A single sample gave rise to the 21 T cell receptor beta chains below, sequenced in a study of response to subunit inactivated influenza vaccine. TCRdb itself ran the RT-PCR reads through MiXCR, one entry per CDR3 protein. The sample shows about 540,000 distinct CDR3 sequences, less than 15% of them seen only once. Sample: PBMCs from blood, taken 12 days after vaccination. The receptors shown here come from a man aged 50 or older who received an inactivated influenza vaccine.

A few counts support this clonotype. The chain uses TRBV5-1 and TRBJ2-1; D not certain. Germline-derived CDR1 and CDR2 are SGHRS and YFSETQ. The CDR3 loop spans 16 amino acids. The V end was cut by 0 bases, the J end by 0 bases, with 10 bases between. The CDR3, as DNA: TGCGCCAGCAGCTTGGACGGCTCCAGCTCCTACAATGAGCAGTTCTTC. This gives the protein CASSLDGSSSYNEQFF.

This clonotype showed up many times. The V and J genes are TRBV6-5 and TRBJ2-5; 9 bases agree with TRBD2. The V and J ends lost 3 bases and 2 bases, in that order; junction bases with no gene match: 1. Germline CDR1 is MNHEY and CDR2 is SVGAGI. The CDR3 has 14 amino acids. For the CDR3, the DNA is TGTGCCAGCAGTTATAGCGGGGGACAAGAGACCCAGTACTTC. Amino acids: CASSYSGGQETQYF.

This chain's CDR3 is CASSYGQGVADTQYF. CDR3 sequence (DNA): TGTGCCAGCAGTTACGGACAGGGGGTGGCAGATACGCAGTATTTT. The V gene is TRBV6-5, the J gene TRBJ2-3; TRBD1 matches 10 bases. Trimming at V came to 2 bases and at J to 4 bases, leaving 3 bases not matched to a gene. Looked up from germline, CDR1 is MNHEY and CDR2 is SVGAGI. This CDR3 contains 15 residues.

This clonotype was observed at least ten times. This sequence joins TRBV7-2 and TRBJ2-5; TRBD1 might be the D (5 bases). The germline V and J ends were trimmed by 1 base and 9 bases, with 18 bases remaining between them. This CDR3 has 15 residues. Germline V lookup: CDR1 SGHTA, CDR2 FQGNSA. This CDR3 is CASSLVFTGRGAQYF. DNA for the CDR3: TGTGCCAGCAGCTTAGTTTTTACAGGCCGCGGAGCCCAGTACTTC. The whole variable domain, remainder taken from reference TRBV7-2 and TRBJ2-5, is GAGVSQSPSNKVTEKGKDVELRCDPISGHTALYWYRQSLGQGLEFLIYFQGNSAPDKSGLPSDRFSAERTGGSVSTLTIQRTQQEDSAVYLCASSLVFTGRGAQYFGPGTRLLVL.

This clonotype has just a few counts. The CDR3 loop reads CASSLYNHNEQFF. CDR3 coding DNA: TGTGCCAGCAGTTTGTACAATCACAATGAGCAGTTCTTC. The chain joins TRBV12-3 or TRBV12-4 to TRBJ2-1; no clear D. This CDR3 has 13 amino acids. V was cut by 3 bases and J by 5 bases, with 8 bases left in between.

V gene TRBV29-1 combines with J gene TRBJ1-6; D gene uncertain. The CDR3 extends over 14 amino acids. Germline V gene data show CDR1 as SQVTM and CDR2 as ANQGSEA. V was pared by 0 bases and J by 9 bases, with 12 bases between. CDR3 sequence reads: CSVEEGRLPSPLHF. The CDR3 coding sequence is TGCAGCGTTGAAGAAGGGAGGTTACCTTCACCCCTCCACTTT.

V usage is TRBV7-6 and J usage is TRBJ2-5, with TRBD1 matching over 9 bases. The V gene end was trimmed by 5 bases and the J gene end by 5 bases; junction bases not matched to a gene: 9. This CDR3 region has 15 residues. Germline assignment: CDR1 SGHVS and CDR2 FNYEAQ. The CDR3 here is CASSQQGAVRETQYF. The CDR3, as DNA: TGTGCCAGCAGCCAACAGGGGGCCGTGCGGGAGACCCAGTACTTC.

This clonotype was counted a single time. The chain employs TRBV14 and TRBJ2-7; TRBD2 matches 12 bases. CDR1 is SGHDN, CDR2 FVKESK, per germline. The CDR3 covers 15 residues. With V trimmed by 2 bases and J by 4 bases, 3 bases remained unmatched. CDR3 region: CASSQQLAGGYEQYF. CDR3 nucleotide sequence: TGTGCCAGCAGCCAACAACTAGCGGGAGGTTACGAGCAGTACTTC.

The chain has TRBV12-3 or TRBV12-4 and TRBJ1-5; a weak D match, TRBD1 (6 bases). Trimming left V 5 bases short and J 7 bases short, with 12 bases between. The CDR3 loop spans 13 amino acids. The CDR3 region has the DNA TGTGCCAGCAGTCAAGGACAGTTACAGCCCCAGCATTTT. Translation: CASSQGQLQPQHF.

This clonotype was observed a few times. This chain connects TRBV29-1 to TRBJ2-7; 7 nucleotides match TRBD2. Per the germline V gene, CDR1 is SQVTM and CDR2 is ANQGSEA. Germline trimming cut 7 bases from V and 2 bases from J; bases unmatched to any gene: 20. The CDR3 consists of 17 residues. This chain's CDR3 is CSGPKAGLGLTPYEQYF. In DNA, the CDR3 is TGCAGCGGCCCGAAGGCAGGGCTGGGACTAACCCCCTACGAGCAGTACTTC.

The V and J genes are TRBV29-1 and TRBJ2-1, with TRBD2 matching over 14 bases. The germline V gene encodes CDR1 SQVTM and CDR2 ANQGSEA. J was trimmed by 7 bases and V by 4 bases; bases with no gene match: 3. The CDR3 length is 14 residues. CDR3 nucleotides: TGCAGCGTTGTGGGGACTAGCGGGAGAAATGAGCAGTTCTTC. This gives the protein CSVVGTSGRNEQFF.

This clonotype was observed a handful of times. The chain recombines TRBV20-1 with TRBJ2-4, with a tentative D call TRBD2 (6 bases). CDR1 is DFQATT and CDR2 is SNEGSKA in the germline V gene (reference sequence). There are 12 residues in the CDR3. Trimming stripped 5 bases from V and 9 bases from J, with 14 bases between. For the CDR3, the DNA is TGCAGTGCTGCCCGACTAGTAGGCATTCAGTACTTC. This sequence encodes CSAARLVGIQYF.

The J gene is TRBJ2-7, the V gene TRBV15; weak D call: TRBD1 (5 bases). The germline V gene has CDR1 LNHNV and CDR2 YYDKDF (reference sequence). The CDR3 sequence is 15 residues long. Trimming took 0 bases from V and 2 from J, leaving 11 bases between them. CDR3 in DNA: TGTGCCACCAGCAGAGATGTAGCAGGGCCCTACGAGCAGTACTTC. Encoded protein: CATSRDVAGPYEQYF.

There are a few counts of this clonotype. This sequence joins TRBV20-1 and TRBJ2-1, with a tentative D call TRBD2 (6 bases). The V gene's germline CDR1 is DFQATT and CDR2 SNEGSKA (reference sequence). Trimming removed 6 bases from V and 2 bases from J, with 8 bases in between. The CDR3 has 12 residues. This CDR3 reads CSADYAYNEQFF. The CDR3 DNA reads TGCAGTGCGGACTATGCCTACAATGAGCAGTTCTTC.

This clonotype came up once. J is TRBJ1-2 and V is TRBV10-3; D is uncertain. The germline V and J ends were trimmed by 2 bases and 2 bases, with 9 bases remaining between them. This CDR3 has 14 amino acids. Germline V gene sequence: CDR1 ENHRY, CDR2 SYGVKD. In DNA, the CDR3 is TGTGCCATCAGTGAGGGATACGGAAACTATGGCTACACCTTC. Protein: CAISEGYGNYGYTF.

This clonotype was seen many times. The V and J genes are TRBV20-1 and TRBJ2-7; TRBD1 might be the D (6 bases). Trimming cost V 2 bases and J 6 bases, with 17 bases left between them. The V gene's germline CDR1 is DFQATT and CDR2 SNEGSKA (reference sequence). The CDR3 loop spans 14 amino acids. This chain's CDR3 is CSARPYREITEQYF. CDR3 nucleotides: TGCAGTGCTAGACCTTACAGGGAAATCACCGAGCAGTACTTC.

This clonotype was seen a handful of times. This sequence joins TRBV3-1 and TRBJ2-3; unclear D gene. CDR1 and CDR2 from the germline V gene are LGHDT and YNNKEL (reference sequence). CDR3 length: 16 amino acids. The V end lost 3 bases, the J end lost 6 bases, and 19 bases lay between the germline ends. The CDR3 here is CASSQAGSALRDTQYF. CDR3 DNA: TGTGCCAGCAGCCAGGCCGGGTCAGCCCTCCGTGATACGCAGTATTTT.

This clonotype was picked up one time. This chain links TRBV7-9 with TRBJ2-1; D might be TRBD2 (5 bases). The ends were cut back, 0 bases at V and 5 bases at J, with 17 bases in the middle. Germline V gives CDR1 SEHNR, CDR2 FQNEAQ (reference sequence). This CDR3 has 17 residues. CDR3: CASSLAAGGWADNEQFF. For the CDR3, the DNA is TGTGCCAGCAGCTTAGCGGCAGGCGGGTGGGCGGACAATGAGCAGTTCTTC. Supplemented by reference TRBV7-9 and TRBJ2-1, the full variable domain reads DTGVSQNPRHKITKRGQNVTFRCDPISEHNRLYWYRQTLGQGPEFLTYFQNEAQLEKSRLLSDRFSAERPKGSFSTLEIQRTEQGDSAMYLCASSLAAGGWADNEQFFGPGTRLTVL.

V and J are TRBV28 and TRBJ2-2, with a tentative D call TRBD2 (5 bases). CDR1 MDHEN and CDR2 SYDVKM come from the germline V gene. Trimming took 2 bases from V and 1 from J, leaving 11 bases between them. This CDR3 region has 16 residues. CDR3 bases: TGTGCCAGCAGTTTAGTATCCGGGAAGAACACCGGGGAGCTGTTTTTT. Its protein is CASSLVSGKNTGELFF.

The CDR3 spells CASSFRPGDSSYEQYF. The CDR3 DNA is TGTGCCAGCAGTTTTAGGCCGGGGGATTCCTCCTACGAGCAGTACTTC. This chain joins TRBV28 and TRBJ2-7, with a weak D call TRBD2 (6 bases). The CDR3 consists of 16 residues. CDR1 is MDHEN and CDR2 is SYDVKM in the germline V gene. The V end was cut by 3 bases, the J end by 0 bases, with 15 bases between.

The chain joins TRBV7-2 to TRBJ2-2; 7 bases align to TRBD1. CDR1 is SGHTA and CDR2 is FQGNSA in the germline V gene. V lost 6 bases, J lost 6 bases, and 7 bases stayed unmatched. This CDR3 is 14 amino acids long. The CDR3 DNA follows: TGTGCCAGCAGTATGAGGGGGCAATCCGGGGAGCTGTTTTTT. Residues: CASSMRGQSGELFF.